The T cell receptor beta chain described here comes from a study of regulatory T cells in long-lasting Graves disease. Study-level findings and limits: Favored usage of TRBV28, TRBJ1-2 and TRBJ2-5 was recorded in persistent disease. Less diverse TCR repertoires were seen in persistent Graves' patients than in newly diagnosed ones.

Per the germline V gene, CDR1 is ENHRY and CDR2 is SYGVKD. Trimming pared 10 bases from V and 0 bases from J, leaving 15 bases between. This CDR3 is built from 15 residues. Time point meaning: persistent/refractory GD, antithyroid drugs over 5 years with positive TRAb. PBMCs were the source of the RNA used for TCR sequencing. Arm-PCR with iRepertoire HTBI primers amplified the CDR3 regions for these TCR beta libraries. In the authors' workflow: Identified segments across samples numbered under 80 TRBV and approximately 15 TRBJ. TCRdb used MiXCR to reprocess the multiplex PCR reads, holding one entry per CDR3 protein. TCRdb, not the authors, supplied the V and J calls. This table has roughly 430,000 distinct CDR3 sequences, under 25% appearing once. With regard to this clonotype: The antigen is unknown.

This material consisted of peripheral blood mononuclear cells (PBMCs), taken when the disease was refractory, from a patient treated with antithyroid drugs. The origin of this receptor is a female donor with Graves disease. The chain uses TRBV10-3 and TRBJ2-2; D gene unclear. CDR3 sequence: CASRPLFANTGELFF. The CDR3 DNA is TGTGCCAGCAGGCCTCTCTTTGCGAACACCGGGGAGCTGTTTTTT.